Shown below are 4 T cell receptor beta chains from a single sample sequenced in a study of CD4 T cells in relation to SARS-CoV-2 and coronaviruses. The assay was immunoSEQ multiplex PCR, and TCRdb's table has in-frame clones only and misses some. Here the sample spans tens of thousands of clones, roughly 88% being singletons. The unexposed donors gave CD4+ T cells in about 2011-2018, prior to COVID-19. Sequencing was performed on memory CD4+ T cells from PBMCs. These receptors all stem from a human donor in good health.

The chain joins TRBV14 to TRBJ2-1, with a weak D call TRBD1 (6 bases). CDR1 and CDR2 (germline): SGHDN, FVKESK. The CDR3 loop spans 17 amino acids. The germline V and J ends were trimmed by 4 bases and 1 base, with 17 bases remaining between them. The CDR3: CASSPRSGQISYNEQFF. CDR3 coding DNA: TGTGCCAGCAGCCCCCGAAGCGGACAGATTTCCTACAATGAGCAGTTCTTC.

The chain links TRBV6-7 to TRBJ1-2; no definite D call. TRBV6-7 is an ORF, with its function uncertain. Trimming removed 6 bases from V and 6 bases from J, with 11 bases in between. The CDR3 consists of 12 residues. The chain's CDR3 is CASRRQCHGYTF. Written as DNA, the CDR3 is TGTGCCAGCAGGAGGCAGTGCCATGGCTACACCTTC.

The CDR3 loop reads CASRPLAISTDTQYF. Here the CDR3 DNA reads TGTGCCAGCAGGCCGCTAGCGATTAGCACAGATACGCAGTATTTT. The chain joins TRBV6-4 to TRBJ2-3; TRBD2 might be the D (6 bases). This CDR3 has 15 amino acids. V lost 6 bases, J lost 0 bases, and 13 bases lay in between. CDR1 is MRHNA and CDR2 is SNTAGT in the germline V gene.

The rearrangement links TRBV3-1 (or the pseudogene TRBV3-2) to TRBJ2-1; D is ambiguous. The CDR3 loop spans 17 amino acids. Trimming stripped 4 bases from V and 1 base from J, with 17 bases between. Germline CDR1 LGHDT, CDR2 YNNKEL (reference sequence). The DNA for the CDR3 is TGTGCCAGCAGCCGTGTACCACTGAGTGGGTCCTACAATGAGCAGTTCTTC. Translation: CASSRVPLSGSYNEQFF.